The 20 T cell receptor beta chains in this list originate from one sample, sequenced in a study of blood T cells in healthy people across ages. A sample-barcoded 5' primer and a J-beta primer mix were used in a second PCR of roughly 7 to 12 cycles. TCRdb re-called the 5' RACE reads through MiXCR, storing one row per CDR3 protein. The table includes roughly 1,700,000 distinct CDR3 sequences, roughly 30% detected once. The sequencing sample was made of blood. Receptor source: a woman in her twenties or thirties in good health.

The chain recombines TRBV7-6 with TRBJ2-5, with 7 bases fitting TRBD2. Germline CDR1 reads SGHVS; CDR2 reads FNYEAQ. V lost 4 bases and J lost 3; bases outside the gene matches: 11. The CDR3 loop spans 16 amino acids. The CDR3 DNA reads as TGTGCCAGCAGCTCTACCCCCGGGACTACCAAAGAGACCCAGTACTTC. Residues: CASSSTPGTTKETQYF.

This clonotype was picked up one time. The genes are TRBV20-1 and TRBJ2-6; 10 bases map to TRBD1. Trimming cost V 3 bases and J 0 bases; bases outside gene matches: 5. Germline V gene sequence: CDR1 DFQATT, CDR2 SNEGSKA (reference sequence). This CDR3 is built from 17 residues. The CDR3 coding sequence is TGCAGTGCTAGTTCGGGACAGGGGAGCTCTGGGGCCAACGTCCTGACTTTC. This translates into CSASSGQGSSGANVLTF.

The chain uses TRBV24-1 and TRBJ2-3, with D possibly TRBD2 on 5 matching bases. The V and J ends lost 4 bases and 0 bases respectively, with 19 bases between them. CDR1 and CDR2 from the germline V gene are KGHDR and SFDVKD. CDR3 length equals 18 residues. Written as DNA, the CDR3 is TGTGCCACCAGTGACACGGAAAACGGACGGGAAAGCACAGATACGCAGTATTTT. This translates into CATSDTENGRESTDTQYF.

Comment on this clonotype: This clone may be a read error of a much larger clone one base away. The chain is built from TRBV10-3 and TRBJ1-5; D unresolved. The CDR3 is 12 amino acids. V gave up 0 bases and J gave up 5 bases, with 2 bases separating them. Germline CDR1 reads ENHRY; CDR2 reads SYGVKD. The CDR3 coding sequence is TGTGCCATCAGTGAGTCGCATCAGCCCCAGCATTTT. The encoded protein is CAISESHQPQHF.

This clonotype has a count of ten or more. This sequence joins TRBV12-3 or TRBV12-4 and TRBJ2-3; D gene uncertain. The length of the CDR3 is 14 residues. Trimming pared 3 bases from V and 2 bases from J, leaving 9 bases between. CDR3 protein: CASSFGRNTDTQYF. In DNA, the CDR3 is TGTGCCAGCAGTTTCGGCAGGAACACAGATACGCAGTATTTT.

In its sample, this clonotype was seen many times. The chain is built from TRBV6-2 or TRBV6-3 and TRBJ1-2, with no clear D. CDR3 length equals 12 residues. CDR1 and CDR2 from the germline V gene are MNHEY and SVGEGT. Between the trimmed V and J ends, which lost 8 bases and 2 bases, there was a span of 9 bases. DNA of the CDR3: TGTGCCAGCTTAACAGAGAACTATGGCTACACCTTC. Translated, it gives CASLTENYGYTF.

The chain joins TRBV12-3 or TRBV12-4 to TRBJ2-4, with TRBD2 matching over 8 bases. CDR3 length: 16 residues. Trimming cost V 0 bases and J 13 bases; bases outside gene matches: 14. The DNA of the CDR3 is TGTGCCAGCAGTTTAGCGCGCGGGAGGAGTACTAATGAGCAGTACTTC. As protein: CASSLARGRSTNEQYF.

The chain carries TRBV18 and TRBJ2-7; 9 bases line up with TRBD1. After removal of 3 bases from V and 3 bases from J, the junction contained 6 bases not matched to a gene. The CDR3 loop spans 15 amino acids. The germline gives CDR1 KGHSH, CDR2 LQKENI. CDR3 sequence: CASSPGQGQFYEQYF. CDR3 in DNA: TGTGCCAGCTCACCGGGACAGGGCCAGTTCTACGAGCAGTACTTC.

This sequence joins TRBV6-6 and TRBJ2-3; TRBD2 matches 11 bases. Germline-derived CDR1 and CDR2 are MNHNY and SVGAGI (reference sequence). Losses at the gene ends were 5 bases for V and 2 bases for J; bases not matched to a gene: 6. There are 16 residues in the CDR3. In nucleotides, the CDR3 is TGTGCCAGCAGTAAGGGACTAGCGGTTCTCACAGATACGCAGTATTTT. Translation: CASSKGLAVLTDTQYF.

The rearrangement joins TRBV29-1 to TRBJ2-3; 7 positions match TRBD2. V shed 6 bases and J 0 bases; nucleotides not matched to a gene: 9. The CDR3 contains 15 residues. The germline gives CDR1 SQVTM, CDR2 ANQGSEA. The CDR3 nucleotides are TGCAGCGTCTCGATAACTAGCGCGAGCACAGATACGCAGTATTTT. Protein product: CSVSITSASTDTQYF.

The chain has TRBV6-5 and TRBJ2-2, with 7 nucleotides matching TRBD1. This CDR3 region has 13 residues. The germline V gene has CDR1 MNHEY and CDR2 SVGAGI. J was trimmed by 8 bases and V by 0 bases; bases with no gene match: 0. The CDR3 here is CASSYSDRGELFF. DNA for the CDR3: TGTGCCAGCAGTTACTCGGACAGGGGGGAGCTGTTTTTT.

This clonotype has only a few counts. The chain is built from TRBV7-2 and TRBJ1-2; weak D call: TRBD1 (5 bases). Trimming left V 3 bases short and J 8 bases short, with 19 bases between. The CDR3 spans 15 residues. Per the germline V gene, CDR1 is SGHTA and CDR2 is FQGNSA. The CDR3 nucleotides are TGTGCCAGCAGCTTGGCCCCGACATGGGGCGGGGGCTACACCTTC. Its protein product is CASSLAPTWGGGYTF. Full variable domain (remainder filled in from reference TRBV7-2 and TRBJ1-2): GAGVSQSPSNKVTEKGKDVELRCDPISGHTALYWYRQSLGQGLEFLIYFQGNSAPDKSGLPSDRFSAERTGGSVSTLTIQRTQQEDSAVYLCASSLAPTWGGGYTFGSGTRLTVV.

In this sample, this clonotype turned up a few times. The rearrangement joins TRBV7-2 to TRBJ2-7, with no clear D. This CDR3 region has 11 residues. Trimming took off 9 bases at V and 9 bases at J, with 15 bases between the two ends. Germline loops: CDR1 SGHTA, CDR2 FQGNSA. The CDR3: CARPVLKGQYF. DNA for the CDR3: TGTGCCAGGCCCGTCCTAAAAGGGCAGTACTTC.

The chain has TRBV20-1 and TRBJ2-5; no clear D gene. The V gene's germline CDR1 is DFQATT and CDR2 SNEGSKA (reference sequence). Trimming stripped 5 bases from V and 5 bases from J, with 12 bases between. The CDR3 length is 12 residues. The CDR3 here is CSAAQSVETQYF. The DNA of the CDR3 is TGCAGTGCTGCCCAATCCGTGGAGACCCAGTACTTC.

This clonotype was seen repeatedly, ten times or more. The chain has TRBV12-3 or TRBV12-4 and TRBJ2-3; tentative D call: TRBD2 (5 bases). The CDR3 is 14 residues long. V lost 6 bases, J lost 0 bases, and 10 bases lay in between. This CDR3 reads CASRLGGSTDTQYF. In DNA form, the CDR3 reads TGTGCCAGCAGACTCGGCGGGAGCACAGATACGCAGTATTTT.

The J gene is TRBJ1-6, the V gene TRBV20-1; D may be TRBD1 (6 bases). Trimming pared 5 bases from V and 8 bases from J, leaving 16 bases between. CDR3 size: 14 residues. CDR1 and CDR2 from the germline V gene are DFQATT and SNEGSKA (reference sequence). The CDR3 loop is CSARGGTKDSPLHF. In DNA, the CDR3 is TGCAGTGCTCGAGGGGGAACAAAAGATTCACCCCTCCACTTT.

This clonotype was detected a few times. V is TRBV4-1 and J is TRBJ2-7, with 9 bases that match TRBD1. Germline V CDR1 and CDR2: MGHRA, YSYEKL. The CDR3 sequence is 15 residues long. The J segment lost 4 bases and the V segment lost 1 base, leaving 5 bases of the junction unmatched. The CDR3 DNA reads TGCGCCAGCAGCCAAGTGGACAGGGGCGGATACGAGCAGTACTTC. This encodes CASSQVDRGGYEQYF.

J is TRBJ2-5 and V is TRBV7-6; tentatively, D is TRBD2 (5 bases). Germline V gene sequence: CDR1 SGHVS, CDR2 FNYEAQ. CDR3 length: 17 amino acids. V was cut by 1 base and J by 5 bases, with 20 bases left in between. The CDR3 is CASSLGLFEVATETQYF. Here the CDR3 DNA reads TGTGCCAGCAGCTTAGGACTATTTGAGGTTGCTACGGAGACCCAGTACTTC.

The chain links TRBV2 to TRBJ2-3; 7 bases are shared with TRBD1. This CDR3 comprises 16 residues. Germline V CDR1 and CDR2: SNHLY, FYNNEI. J gave up 2 bases and V 1 base, and 6 bases lay outside the gene matches. CDR3 nucleotide sequence: TGTGCCAGCAGTGAAGGTCCCGGGACAGTCACAGATACGCAGTATTTT. Amino acid sequence: CASSEGPGTVTDTQYF.

V is TRBV30 and J is TRBJ2-1; 9 nucleotides line up with TRBD2. The J segment lost 4 bases and the V segment lost 0 bases, leaving 4 bases of the junction unmatched. Germline values: CDR1 GTSNPN, CDR2 SVGIG (reference sequence). The CDR3 totals 15 residues. CDR3 loop: CAWSVRLAAYNEQFF. In nucleotides, the CDR3 is TGTGCCTGGAGTGTACGACTAGCGGCGTACAATGAGCAGTTCTTC.